Listed here is a single T cell receptor (beta chain). Its cognate antigen is unknown. Libraries were prepared by immunoSEQ multiplex PCR; TCRdb keeps only in-frame clonotypes and omits some of them. The data show around 130,000 clones, with 88% seen just once and 3% to 4% held by the top ten. The data are from a study of T cell responses to AZD1222 COVID-19 vaccine. Study outcomes and limitations: Vaccine-associated CD4 TCRs ranged over spike, dominating at 160-218 and 743-854. Only a handful of AZD1222 recipients tested seropositive at baseline. Females outnumbered males among donors, who were mostly white British; clonal diversity was possibly underestimated.

Germline V lookup: CDR1 MGHRA, CDR2 YSYEKL. V was shortened by 1 base and J by 0 bases, with 22 bases between the two germline ends. The CDR3 runs to 19 residues. The source is an adult who received the AZD1222 COVID-19 vaccine. The material sequenced was peripheral blood, taken 28 days after the second AZD1222 dose. The chain carries TRBV4-1 and TRBJ2-7; TRBD2 is a possible D gene (5 bases). Here the CDR3 DNA reads TGCGCCAGCAGCCAAGTTTTTCAGCGGAAGAGAAATGACTCCTACGAGCAGTACTTC. Translation gives CASSQVFQRKRNDSYEQYF.